The T cell receptor (beta chain) under discussion was sequenced for a study of T cell responses to AZD1222 COVID-19 vaccine. Study-wide results and caveats: Dominant at 160-218 and 743-854, vaccine-associated CD4 TCRs also spanned spike. After two AZD1222 doses, spike-specific TCR breadth and depth rose versus day 0.

Worth noting for this clone: Antigen unknown.

TCRdb's copy holds only in-frame clones and misses some; the assay was immunoSEQ multiplex PCR. The table shows approximately 190,000 clones, with approximately 93% occurring only once. The CDR3 consists of 16 residues. Trimming removed 0 bases at V and 0 bases at J, with 6 bases between. Germline V lookup: CDR1 SGHTA, CDR2 FQGTGA. This sequence originates from an adult who received the AZD1222 COVID-19 vaccine. This rearrangement joins TRBV7-3 to TRBJ1-6; no reliable D call. This sample comprised peripheral blood, obtained 28 days after the second AZD1222 dose. CDR3 sequence reads: CASSLTSSSYNSPLHF. Written as DNA, the CDR3 is TGTGCCAGCAGCTTAACCAGTAGCTCCTATAATTCACCCCTCCACTTT.